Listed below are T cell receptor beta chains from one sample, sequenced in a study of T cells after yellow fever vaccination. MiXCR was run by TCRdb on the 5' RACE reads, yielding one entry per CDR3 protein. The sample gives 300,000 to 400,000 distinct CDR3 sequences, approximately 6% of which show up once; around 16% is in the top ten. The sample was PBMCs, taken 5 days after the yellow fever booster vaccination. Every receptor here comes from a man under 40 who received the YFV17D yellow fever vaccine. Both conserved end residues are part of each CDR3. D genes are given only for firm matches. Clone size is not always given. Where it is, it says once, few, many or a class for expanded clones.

CASSQVKLAEEGAKNIQYF | TGCGCCAGCAGCCAAGTAAAACTAGCGGAGGAGGGGGCCAAAAACATTCAGTACTTC | TRBV4-1 | TRBD2 | TRBJ2-4 | few
CASSKKGTGKETQYF | TGTGCCAGCAGCAAAAAAGGGACAGGGAAAGAGACCCAGTACTTC | TRBV7-9 | TRBD1 | TRBJ2-5 | -
CASSLSKFGTSGIDPDTQYF | TGTGCCAGCAGTTTATCGAAATTTGGGACTAGCGGGATAGACCCAGATACGCAGTATTTT | TRBV27 | TRBD2 | TRBJ2-3 | many
CASISGRAPGELFF | TGTGCCAGCATTAGCGGGAGGGCCCCCGGGGAGCTGTTTTTT | TRBV2 | TRBD2 | TRBJ2-2 | many
CASSSSGGAGEKLFF | TGCGCCAGCAGCTCCTCAGGGGGCGCGGGGGAAAAACTGTTTTTT | TRBV5-1 | TRBD1 | TRBJ1-4 | many
CASRGQGRRTPGSCFF | - | TRBV21-1 | - | TRBJ2-2 | few
CSARMTDSPYF | TGCAGTGCTAGGATGACCGATTCCCCATATTTT | TRBV20-1 | - | TRBJ2-3 | many
CASTEEGSNEQYF | TGTGCCAGCACAGAAGAGGGATCCAACGAGCAGTACTTC | TRBV7-9 | - | TRBJ2-7 | many
CASSPPGQGEQPQHF | TGTGCCAGCTCACCACCCGGACAGGGGGAACAGCCCCAGCATTTT | TRBV18 | TRBD1 | TRBJ1-5 | few
CASSLLGAANTGELFF | TGCGCCAGCAGTCTCCTAGGGGCCGCGAACACCGGGGAGCTGTTTTTT | TRBV23-1 | - | TRBJ2-2 | few
CATVGAREGLDEQFF | TGTGCCACAGTGGGGGCGCGGGAGGGCCTGGATGAGCAGTTCTTC | TRBV10-3 | TRBD2 | TRBJ2-1 | few